This entry describes one TCR beta chain. Its target is unknown. The CDR3 sequence is 13 residues long. Deletions cut 2 bases from V and 4 bases from J, with 8 bases between. Germline V gene sequence: CDR1 MNHEY, CDR2 SVGAGI. This sample stems from a study of T cell responses to AZD1222 COVID-19 vaccine. Across the whole study: Second-dose intervals near 4 or 12 weeks were combined. Study-wide findings and caveats: Of the AZD1222 recipients, only 5 to 7 were seropositive at baseline. Targeting of unmutated variant regions was reportedly seen in nearly half of spike-specific TCRs. Sampling that yielded the repertoires occurred only after the peak T cell response.

The assay was immunoSEQ multiplex PCR, and TCRdb's table has in-frame clones only and misses some. The repertoire includes more than 70,000 clones, roughly 81% of them detected once, and about 13% sits in the top ten. The chain links TRBV6-5 to TRBJ1-1; no firm D call. Sample: peripheral blood, taken on day 0 of AZD1222 vaccination. The TCR sequence derives from an adult in good health. The CDR3 loop is CASSYQTSTEAFF. As DNA, the CDR3 is TGTGCCAGCAGTTACCAGACAAGCACTGAAGCTTTCTTT.